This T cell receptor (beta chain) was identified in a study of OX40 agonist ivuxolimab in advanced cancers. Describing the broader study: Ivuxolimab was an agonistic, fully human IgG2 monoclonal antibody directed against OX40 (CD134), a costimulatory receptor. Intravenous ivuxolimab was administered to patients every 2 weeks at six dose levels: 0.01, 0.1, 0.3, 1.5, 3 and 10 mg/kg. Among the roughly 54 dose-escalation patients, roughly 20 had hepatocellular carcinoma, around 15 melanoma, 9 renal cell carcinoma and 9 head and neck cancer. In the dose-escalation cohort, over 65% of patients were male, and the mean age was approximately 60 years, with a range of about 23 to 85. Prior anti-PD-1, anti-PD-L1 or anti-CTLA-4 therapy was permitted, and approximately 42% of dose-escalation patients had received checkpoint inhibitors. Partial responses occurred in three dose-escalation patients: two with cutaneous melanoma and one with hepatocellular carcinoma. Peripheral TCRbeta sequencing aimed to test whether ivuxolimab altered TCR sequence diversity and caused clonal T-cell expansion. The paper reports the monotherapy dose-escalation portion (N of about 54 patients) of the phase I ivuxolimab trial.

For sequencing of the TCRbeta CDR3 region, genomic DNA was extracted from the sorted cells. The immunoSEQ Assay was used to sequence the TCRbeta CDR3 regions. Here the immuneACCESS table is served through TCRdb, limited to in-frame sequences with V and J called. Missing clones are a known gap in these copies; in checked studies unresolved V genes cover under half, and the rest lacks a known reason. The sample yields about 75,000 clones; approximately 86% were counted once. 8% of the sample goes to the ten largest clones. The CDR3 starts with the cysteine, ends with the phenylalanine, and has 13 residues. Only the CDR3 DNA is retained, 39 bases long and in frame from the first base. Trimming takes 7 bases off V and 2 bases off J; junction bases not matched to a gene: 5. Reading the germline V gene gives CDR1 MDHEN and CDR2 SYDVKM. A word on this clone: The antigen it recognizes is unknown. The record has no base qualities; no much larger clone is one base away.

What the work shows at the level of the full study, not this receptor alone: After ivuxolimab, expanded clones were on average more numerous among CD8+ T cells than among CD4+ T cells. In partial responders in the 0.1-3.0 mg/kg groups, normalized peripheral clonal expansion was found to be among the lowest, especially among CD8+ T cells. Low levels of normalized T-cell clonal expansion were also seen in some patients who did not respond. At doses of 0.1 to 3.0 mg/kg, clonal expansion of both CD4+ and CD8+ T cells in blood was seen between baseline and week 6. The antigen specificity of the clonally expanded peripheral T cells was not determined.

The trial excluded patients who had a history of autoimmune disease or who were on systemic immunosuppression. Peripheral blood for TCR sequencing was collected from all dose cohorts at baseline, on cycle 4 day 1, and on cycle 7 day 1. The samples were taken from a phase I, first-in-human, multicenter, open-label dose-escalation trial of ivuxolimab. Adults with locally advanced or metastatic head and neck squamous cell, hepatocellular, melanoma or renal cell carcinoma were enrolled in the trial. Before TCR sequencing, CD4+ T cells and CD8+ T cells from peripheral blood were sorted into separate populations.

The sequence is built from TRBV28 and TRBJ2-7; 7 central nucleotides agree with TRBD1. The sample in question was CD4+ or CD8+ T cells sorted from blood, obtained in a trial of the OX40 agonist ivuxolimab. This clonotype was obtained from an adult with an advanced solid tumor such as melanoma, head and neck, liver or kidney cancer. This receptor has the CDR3 CASISQGAYEQYF. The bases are TGTGCCAGCATATCCCAGGGGGCCTACGAGCAGTACTTC.